The clone carrying this TCR beta chain has just one count. These data are taken from a study of CD8 T cells in Susac syndrome. V was clipped by 4 bases and J by 0 bases, with 3 bases between them. The CDR3 length is 12 residues. The germline gives CDR1 SQVTM, CDR2 ANQGSEA. The authors reverse transcribed roughly 0.5 to 1 ug RNA with random hexamers. By means of immunoSEQ multiplex PCR, TCR beta CDR3 spanning 54 Vbeta and 13 Jbeta underwent amplification. MiXCR was run by TCRdb on the immunoSEQ multiplex PCR reads, yielding one entry per CDR3 protein. The sample consists of under 70,000 distinct CDR3 sequences, around 90% of them appearing once.

The sample comprised CD8+ T cells from PBMCs. The chain uses TRBV29-1 and TRBJ2-2; D is undetermined. The TCR originated in a human donor in good health. CDR3 sequence reads: CSVVANTGELFF. CDR3 coding DNA: TGCAGCGTTGTAGCGAACACCGGGGAGCTGTTTTTT.